This T cell receptor beta chain was found in a study of control samples from healthy donors and cancer patients. The CDR3 covers 15 residues. Germline V lookup: CDR1 DFQATT, CDR2 SNEGSKA (reference sequence). V dropped 3 bases and J dropped 3; count of bases not matched to a gene: 10. The method was immunoSEQ multiplex PCR; TCRdb's version includes in-frame clones alone and lacks a portion of them. The table lists 70,000 to 95,000 clones, about 89% of them singletons. The receptor was isolated from a man aged 45-65 years in good health. J is TRBJ2-7 and V is TRBV20-1, with 8 nucleotides matching TRBD2. Sequenced material: blood. CDR3 bases: TGCAGTGCTAGTCCTGAAGCGGGAGCAAGCTACGAGCAGTACTTC. Translated, it gives CSASPEAGASYEQYF.